The 25 T cell receptor beta chains reported below all come from one sample, sequenced in a study of T cell responses to AZD1222 COVID-19 vaccine. Sequencing was performed with immunoSEQ multiplex PCR; in TCRdb, only in-frame clones are kept and a portion is missing. The sample has 50,000 to 85,000 clones, 79% seen once; the top ten hold 23%. The sample in question was peripheral blood, obtained on day 0 of MenACWY control vaccination. All receptors derive from an adult in good health.

The chain is built from TRBV29-1 and TRBJ1-2; weak D call: TRBD1 (6 bases). V lost 7 bases and J lost 6, with 18 bases in between. CDR3 length equals 13 residues. The germline V gene has CDR1 SQVTM and CDR2 ANQGSEA. The CDR3 DNA reads as TGCAGCGCCAGAGTGGGGGCGGGCGATGGCTACACCTTC. Its translation: CSARVGAGDGYTF.

As DNA, the CDR3 is TGCGCCAGCAGCCAAGATGGGACTACAGGGGGTGAGCAGTTCTTC. This gives the protein CASSQDGTTGGEQFF. The V call is TRBV4-1, the J call TRBJ2-1, with a possible D match to TRBD1 (8 bases). Trimming took off 0 bases at V and 9 bases at J, with 15 bases between the two ends. Germline values: CDR1 MGHRA, CDR2 YSYEKL. This CDR3 comprises 15 residues.

This chain links TRBV6-5 with TRBJ1-4, with D possibly being TRBD1 (6 bases). The CDR3 has 14 residues. Germline assignment: CDR1 MNHEY and CDR2 SVGAGI. V lost 7 bases and J lost 2, with 11 bases in between. CDR3 sequence (DNA): TGTGCCAGCACCAGGGGCTCTACTAATGAAAAACTGTTTTTT. Encoded protein: CASTRGSTNEKLFF.

The chain links TRBV19 to TRBJ2-3, with a tentative D call TRBD2 (5 bases). The CDR3 length is 14 residues. Germline-derived CDR1 and CDR2 are LNHDA and SQIVND (reference sequence). With 1 base removed from V and 5 bases from J, the gap between germline ends came to 10 bases. CDR3: CASSIAARGDTQYF. Written as DNA, the CDR3 is TGTGCCAGTAGTATAGCGGCACGGGGAGATACGCAGTATTTT.

This chain connects TRBV20-1 to TRBJ1-5; unclear D gene. The CDR3 runs 15 residues. CDR1 is DFQATT, CDR2 SNEGSKA, per germline (reference sequence). Trimming shortened V by 3 bases and J by 0 bases, and 12 bases separated the two germline ends. CDR3 coding DNA: TGCAGTGCTAGTGACATAGCAAATAGCAATCAGCCCCAGCATTTT. Protein product: CSASDIANSNQPQHF.

The rearrangement uses TRBV11-3 and TRBJ2-1, with a weak D call TRBD2 (5 bases). V was shortened by 0 bases and J by 6 bases, with 12 bases between the two germline ends. CDR3 length: 15 amino acids. Germline V lookup: CDR1 SGHNT, CDR2 YENEEA. The CDR3 here is CASSLDRGPFNEQFF. In DNA form, the CDR3 reads TGTGCCAGCAGCTTAGATCGAGGGCCGTTCAATGAGCAGTTCTTC. Variable domain in full (rest from reference TRBV11-3 and TRBJ2-1): EAGVVQSPRYKIIEKKQPVAFWCNPISGHNTLYWYLQNLGQGPELLIRYENEEAVDDSQLPKDRFSAERLKGVDSTLKIQPAELGDSAVYLCASSLDRGPFNEQFFGPGTRLTVL.

The chain joins TRBV28 to TRBJ1-4, with 10 bases aligning to TRBD1. Germline loops: CDR1 MDHEN, CDR2 SYDVKM. The V and J ends lost 5 bases and 6 bases, in that order; junction bases with no gene match: 6. CDR3 length: 15 residues. The CDR3 DNA is TGTGCCAGCAGTATCTCCGGGACAGGGGATGAAAAACTGTTTTTT. It translates to CASSISGTGDEKLFF.

The chain joins TRBV7-9 to TRBJ1-1; 9 bases map to TRBD1. Trimming cost V 4 bases and J 3 bases; bases outside gene matches: 12. This CDR3 comprises 17 residues. Germline values: CDR1 SEHNR, CDR2 FQNEAQ (reference sequence). CDR3 loop: CASSSRTGESLDTEAFF. The CDR3 nucleotides are TGTGCCAGCAGCTCAAGGACAGGGGAGAGTTTGGACACTGAAGCTTTCTTT.

The chain combines TRBV2 with TRBJ1-4; D gene ambiguous. Per the germline V gene, CDR1 is SNHLY and CDR2 is FYNNEI. The V gene lost 5 bases and the J gene lost 8 bases, with 15 bases spanning the gap. The CDR3 is 14 amino acids. CDR3 sequence (DNA): TGTGCCAGCAGTTTCGGACGCCGTGGAGAAAAACTGTTTTTT. Translated, it gives CASSFGRRGEKLFF.

The table lists this clone with a count of one. V and J are TRBV24-1 and TRBJ2-5; 11 bases are a match to TRBD2. Germline values: CDR1 KGHDR, CDR2 SFDVKD. J gave up 2 bases and V 1 base, and 8 bases lay outside the gene matches. The CDR3 loop spans 18 amino acids. Written as DNA, the CDR3 is TGTGCCACCAGTGATTTTGGGTCCGGGACTAGCGGACAAGAGACCCAGTACTTC. It is translated as CATSDFGSGTSGQETQYF.

The chain links TRBV6-5 to TRBJ1-1; maybe TRBD1 (6 bases). The germline V gene encodes CDR1 MNHEY and CDR2 SVGAGI. The germline V and J ends were trimmed by 4 bases and 1 base, with 13 bases remaining between them. The CDR3 runs to 15 residues. The CDR3 reads CASSSYETGNTEAFF. Here the CDR3 DNA reads TGTGCCAGCAGTTCCTACGAGACAGGGAACACTGAAGCTTTCTTT.

The rearrangement joins TRBV10-2 to TRBJ2-7; D is uncertain. The germline gives CDR1 WSHSY, CDR2 SAAADI. The CDR3 loop spans 14 amino acids. V lost 4 bases and J lost 2, with 12 bases in between. The CDR3 loop reads CASSATAHTYEQYF. CDR3 coding DNA: TGCGCCAGCAGTGCCACAGCCCATACCTACGAGCAGTACTTC.

This clone was observed a few times. The chain links TRBV7-9 to TRBJ2-3, with D perhaps TRBD1 (6 bases). V shed 2 bases and J shed 2 bases, with 11 bases lying between them. This CDR3 has 15 amino acids. Germline V lookup: CDR1 SEHNR, CDR2 FQNEAQ (reference sequence). CDR3 coding DNA: TGTGCCAGCAGCTTACGGCAGGGGCTCACAGATACGCAGTATTTT. Translating it yields CASSLRQGLTDTQYF.

The chain is built from TRBV28 and TRBJ2-7; possible D gene TRBD1, 5 bases. Between the trimmed V and J ends, which lost 6 bases and 4 bases, there was a span of 16 bases. CDR3 length: 14 amino acids. The V gene's germline CDR1 is MDHEN and CDR2 SYDVKM. The CDR3 region has the DNA TGTGCCAGCAGACCCTTTGGCAGGGATTACGAGCAGTACTTC. This gives the protein CASRPFGRDYEQYF.

V is TRBV27 and J is TRBJ1-1; TRBD1 matches 9 bases. This CDR3 is 16 amino acids long. In germline, CDR1 is MNHEY, CDR2 SMNVEV (reference sequence). V trimming: 6 bases; J trimming: 1 base; junction bases outside the gene matches: 9. The CDR3, as DNA: TGTGCCAGCAGAGGGACAGGGTCAAAGAGGAACACTGAAGCTTTCTTT. This encodes CASRGTGSKRNTEAFF.

This sequence joins TRBV19 and TRBJ1-4; TRBD1 agrees at 9 bases. This CDR3 has 16 amino acids. The J segment lost 1 base and the V segment lost 5 bases, leaving 5 bases of the junction unmatched. From germline, CDR1 is LNHDA and CDR2 SQIVND (reference sequence). The CDR3 here is CASSVGTGRTNEKLFF. The CDR3 region has the DNA TGTGCCAGTAGTGTCGGGACAGGGAGAACTAATGAAAAACTGTTTTTT. Filled out from reference TRBV19 and TRBJ1-4, the complete variable domain reads DGGITQSPKYLFRKEGQNVTLSCEQNLNHDAMYWYRQDPGQGLRLIYYSQIVNDFQKGDIAEGYSVSREKKESFPLTVTSAQKNPTAFYLCASSVGTGRTNEKLFFGSGTQLSVL.

This chain connects TRBV2 to TRBJ1-2; D ambiguous. Germline V gives CDR1 SNHLY, CDR2 FYNNEI. Trimming removed 3 bases at V and 4 bases at J, with 6 bases between. The CDR3 loop spans 12 amino acids. The CDR3 DNA is TGTGCCAGCAGTGAGTCTATCTATGGCTACACCTTC. This encodes CASSESIYGYTF.

The rearrangement joins TRBV19 to TRBJ2-3; D is uncertain. Trimming stripped 7 bases from V and 4 bases from J, with 6 bases between. Germline-derived CDR1 and CDR2 are LNHDA and SQIVND (reference sequence). The CDR3 consists of 11 residues. The CDR3 DNA is TGTGCCAGTAAAGTCGCAGATACGCAGTATTTT. Protein sequence: CASKVADTQYF.

The gene calls are TRBV15 and TRBJ1-1, with D hard to call. V shed 3 bases and J shed 1 base, with 12 bases lying between them. Germline V gene sequence: CDR1 LNHNV, CDR2 YYDKDF (reference sequence). The CDR3 has 15 amino acids. The CDR3, as DNA: TGTGCCACCAGCAGTCCCCGGGGAGCGAACACTGAAGCTTTCTTT. Its translation: CATSSPRGANTEAFF. Full variable domain (missing parts from reference TRBV15 and TRBJ1-1): DAMVIQNPRYQVTQFGKPVTLSCSQTLNHNVMYWYQQKSSQAPKLLFHYYDKDFNNEADTPDNFQSRRPNTSFCFLDIRSPGLGDTAMYLCATSSPRGANTEAFFGQGTRLTVV.

The chain links TRBV4-3 to TRBJ2-7; D not certain. The length of the CDR3 is 16 residues. The germline V gene has CDR1 LGHNA and CDR2 YSLEER. With 1 base removed from V and 5 bases from J, the gap between germline ends came to 18 bases. The CDR3 nucleotides read TGCGCCAGCAGCCAAGGGTTAACTCCTCCTTGGAACGAGCAGTACTTC. Protein: CASSQGLTPPWNEQYF.

The chain combines TRBV20-1 with TRBJ1-1, with D unresolved. Trimming shortened V by 6 bases and J by 4 bases, and 9 bases separated the two germline ends. CDR1 is DFQATT and CDR2 is SNEGSKA in the germline V gene (reference sequence). The CDR3 is made up of 11 amino acids. Here the CDR3 DNA reads TGCAGTGCCCCACCCGGCACTGAAGCTTTCTTT. It encodes CSAPPGTEAFF.

CDR3 protein: CASSFGTGNTEAFF. CDR3 DNA: TGTGCCAGCAGCTTCGGGACAGGGAACACTGAAGCTTTCTTT. The V call is TRBV5-6, the J call TRBJ1-1; 8 bases are a match to TRBD1. This CDR3 has 14 residues. The germline V gene encodes CDR1 SGHDT and CDR2 YYEEEE. V shed 2 bases, J shed 1 base, and the junction held 1 base outside the gene matches.

V and J are TRBV19 and TRBJ2-3; D may be TRBD2 (6 bases). V lost 4 bases and J lost 4, with 12 bases in between. Looked up from germline, CDR1 is LNHDA and CDR2 is SQIVND (reference sequence). This CDR3 comprises 14 residues. The CDR3 sequence: CASSKGPGADTQYF. CDR3 in DNA: TGTGCCAGTAGTAAGGGTCCGGGGGCAGATACGCAGTATTTT.

The chain couples TRBV24-1 to TRBJ2-3; D perhaps matches TRBD2 (5 bases). CDR1 KGHDR and CDR2 SFDVKD come from the germline V gene. The CDR3 contains 12 residues. V was shortened by 2 bases and J by 7 bases, with 6 bases between the two germline ends. CDR3 loop: CATSDSGNTQYF. CDR3 nucleotides: TGTGCCACCAGTGATTCCGGGAATACGCAGTATTTT.

This clone was detected only once. The chain has TRBV7-9 and TRBJ2-5; D gene ambiguous. In germline, CDR1 is SEHNR, CDR2 FQNEAQ (reference sequence). This CDR3 contains 13 residues. The germline V and J ends were trimmed by 5 bases and 4 bases, with 11 bases remaining between them. The CDR3 protein is CASSPVGGETQYF. CDR3 nucleotide sequence: TGTGCCAGCAGCCCGGTGGGTGGAGAGACCCAGTACTTC.